This TCR beta chain emerged from a study of T cell responses to AZD1222 COVID-19 vaccine. In the study overall: Pooling covered second doses at about 4 or about 12 weeks.

Of note for this clone: Its antigen is unidentified.

The V end was cut by 3 bases, the J end by 4 bases, with 16 bases between. The germline V gene has CDR1 LGHDT and CDR2 YNNKEL (reference sequence). The CDR3 runs to 16 residues. Study outcomes and limitations: Baseline serology detected seropositivity in only 6 or 7 AZD1222 recipients. Dominant CD4 TCR responses targeted spike regions 160-218 and 743-854.

Repertoires were generated with immunoSEQ multiplex PCR, while TCRdb's copy carries only in-frame clones and drops some. Of over 150,000 clones in the sample, roughly nine tenths were seen once. The source is an adult in good health. The chain employs TRBV3-1 (or the pseudogene TRBV3-2) and TRBJ1-3; D is undetermined. This specimen was peripheral blood, taken on day 0 of AZD1222 vaccination. The CDR3, as DNA: TGTGCCAGCAGCCAGCAAGGGATCATGGGCGGAAACACCATATATTTT. It specifies CASSQQGIMGGNTIYF.